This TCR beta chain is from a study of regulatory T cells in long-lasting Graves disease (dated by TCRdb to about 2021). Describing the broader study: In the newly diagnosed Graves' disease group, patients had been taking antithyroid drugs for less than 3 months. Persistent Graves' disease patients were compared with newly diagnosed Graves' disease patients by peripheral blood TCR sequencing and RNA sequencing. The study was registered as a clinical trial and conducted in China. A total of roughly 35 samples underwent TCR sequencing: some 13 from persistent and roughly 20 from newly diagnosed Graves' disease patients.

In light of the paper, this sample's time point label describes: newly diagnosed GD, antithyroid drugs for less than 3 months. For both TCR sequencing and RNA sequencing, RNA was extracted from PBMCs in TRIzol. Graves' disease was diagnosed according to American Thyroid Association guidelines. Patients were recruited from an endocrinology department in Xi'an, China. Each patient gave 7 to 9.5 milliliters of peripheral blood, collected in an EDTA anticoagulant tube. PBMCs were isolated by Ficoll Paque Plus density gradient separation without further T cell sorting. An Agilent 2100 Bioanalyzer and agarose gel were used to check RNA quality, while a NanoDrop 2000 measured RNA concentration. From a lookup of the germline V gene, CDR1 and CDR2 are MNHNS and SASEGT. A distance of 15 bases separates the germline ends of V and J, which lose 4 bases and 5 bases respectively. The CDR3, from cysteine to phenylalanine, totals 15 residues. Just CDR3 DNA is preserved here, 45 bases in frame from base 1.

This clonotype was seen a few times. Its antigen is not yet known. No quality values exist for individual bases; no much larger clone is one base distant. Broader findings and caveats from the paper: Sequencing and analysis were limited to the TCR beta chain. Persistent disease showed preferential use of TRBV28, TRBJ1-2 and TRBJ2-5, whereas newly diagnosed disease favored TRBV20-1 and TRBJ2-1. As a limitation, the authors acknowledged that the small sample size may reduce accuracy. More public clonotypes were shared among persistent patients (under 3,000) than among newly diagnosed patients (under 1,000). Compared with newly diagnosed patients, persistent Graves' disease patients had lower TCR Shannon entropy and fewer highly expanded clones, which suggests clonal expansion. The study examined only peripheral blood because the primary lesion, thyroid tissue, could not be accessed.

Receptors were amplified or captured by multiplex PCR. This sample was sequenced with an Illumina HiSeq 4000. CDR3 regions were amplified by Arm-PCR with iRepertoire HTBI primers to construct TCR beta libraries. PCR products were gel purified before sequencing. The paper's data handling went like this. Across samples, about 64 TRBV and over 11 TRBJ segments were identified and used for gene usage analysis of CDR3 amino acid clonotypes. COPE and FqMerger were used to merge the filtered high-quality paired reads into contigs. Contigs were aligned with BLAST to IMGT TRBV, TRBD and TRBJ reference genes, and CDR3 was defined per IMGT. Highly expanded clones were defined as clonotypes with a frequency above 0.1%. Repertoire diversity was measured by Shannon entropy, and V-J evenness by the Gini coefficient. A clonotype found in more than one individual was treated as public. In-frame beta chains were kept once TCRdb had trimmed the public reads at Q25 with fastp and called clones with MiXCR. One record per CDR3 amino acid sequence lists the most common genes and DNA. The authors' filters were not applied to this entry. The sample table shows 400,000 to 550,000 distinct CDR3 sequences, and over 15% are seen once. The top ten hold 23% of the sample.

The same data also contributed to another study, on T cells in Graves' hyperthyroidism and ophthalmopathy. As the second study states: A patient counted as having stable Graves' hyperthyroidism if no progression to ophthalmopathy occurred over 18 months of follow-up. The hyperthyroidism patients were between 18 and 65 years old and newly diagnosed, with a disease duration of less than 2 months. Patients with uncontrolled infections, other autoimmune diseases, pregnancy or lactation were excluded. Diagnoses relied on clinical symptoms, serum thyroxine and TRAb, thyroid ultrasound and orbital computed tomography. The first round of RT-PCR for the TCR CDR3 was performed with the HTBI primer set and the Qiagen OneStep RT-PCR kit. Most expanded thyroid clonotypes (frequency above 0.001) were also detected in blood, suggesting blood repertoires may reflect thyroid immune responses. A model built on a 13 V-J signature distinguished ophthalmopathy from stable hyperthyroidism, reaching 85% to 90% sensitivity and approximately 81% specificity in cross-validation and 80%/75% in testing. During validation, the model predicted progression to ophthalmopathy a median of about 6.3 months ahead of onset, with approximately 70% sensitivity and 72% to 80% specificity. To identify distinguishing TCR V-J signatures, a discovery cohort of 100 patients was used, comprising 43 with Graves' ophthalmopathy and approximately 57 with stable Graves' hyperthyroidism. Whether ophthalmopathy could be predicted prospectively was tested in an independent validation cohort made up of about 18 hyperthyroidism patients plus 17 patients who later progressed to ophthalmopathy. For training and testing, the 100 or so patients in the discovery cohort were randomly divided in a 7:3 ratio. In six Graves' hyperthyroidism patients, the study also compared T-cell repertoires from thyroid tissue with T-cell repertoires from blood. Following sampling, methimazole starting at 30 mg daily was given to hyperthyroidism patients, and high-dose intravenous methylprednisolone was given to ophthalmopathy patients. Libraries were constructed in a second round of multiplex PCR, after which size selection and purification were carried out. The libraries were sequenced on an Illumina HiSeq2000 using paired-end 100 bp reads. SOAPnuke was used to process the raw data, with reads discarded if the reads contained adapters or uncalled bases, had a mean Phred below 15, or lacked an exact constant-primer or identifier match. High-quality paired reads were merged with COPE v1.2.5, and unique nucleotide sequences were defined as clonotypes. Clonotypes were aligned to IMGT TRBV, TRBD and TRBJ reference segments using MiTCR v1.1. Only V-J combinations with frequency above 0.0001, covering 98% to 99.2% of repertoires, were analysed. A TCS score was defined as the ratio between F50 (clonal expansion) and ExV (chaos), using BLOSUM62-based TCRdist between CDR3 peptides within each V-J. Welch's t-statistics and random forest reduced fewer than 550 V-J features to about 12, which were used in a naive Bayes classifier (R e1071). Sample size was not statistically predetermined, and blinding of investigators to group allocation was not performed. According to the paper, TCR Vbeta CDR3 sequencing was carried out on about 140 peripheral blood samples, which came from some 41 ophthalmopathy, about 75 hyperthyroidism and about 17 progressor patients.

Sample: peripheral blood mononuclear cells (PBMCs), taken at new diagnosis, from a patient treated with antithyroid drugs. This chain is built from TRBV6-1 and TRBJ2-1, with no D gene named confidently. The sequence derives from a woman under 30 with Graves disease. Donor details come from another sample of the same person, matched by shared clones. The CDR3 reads CASSAAPFENNEQFF. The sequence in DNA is TGTGCCAGCAGTGCCGCCCCATTCGAGAACAATGAGCAGTTCTTC.